This entry lists 32 T cell receptor beta chains sequenced from one sample in a study of T cells in Graves' hyperthyroidism and ophthalmopathy. RNA transcripts served as the template for amplifying TCR beta CDR3 regions. The TCR CDR3 first-round RT-PCR relied on the HTBI primer set. TCRdb re-analysed the multiplex PCR reads in MiXCR, keeping a single row per CDR3 protein. Among around 300,000 distinct CDR3 sequences, about an eighth were seen once, and the ten largest hold 7.9%. Sequencing used blood. Receptors were obtained from a middle-aged woman with Graves' hyperthyroidism.

This clonotype was observed at least ten times. The CDR3 protein is CASSGPGQGTDTQYF. CDR3 DNA: TGTGCCAGCAGCGGGCCGGGACAGGGCACAGATACGCAGTATTTT. The chain uses TRBV7-9 and TRBJ2-3, with 8 bases identical to TRBD1. V was pared by 5 bases and J by 1 base, with 5 bases of the junction left unmatched. Germline CDR1 reads SEHNR; CDR2 reads FQNEAQ (reference sequence). There are 15 residues in the CDR3.

The chain combines TRBV28 with TRBJ1-5, with 8 bases that match TRBD1. After removal of 2 bases from V and 4 bases from J, the junction contained 4 bases not matched to a gene. The CDR3 sequence is 15 residues long. Germline values: CDR1 MDHEN, CDR2 SYDVKM. CDR3 loop: CASSLGDRQNQPQHF. CDR3 bases: TGTGCCAGCAGTTTAGGGGACAGGCAGAATCAGCCCCAGCATTTT.

This clonotype was seen a few times. Given a much more abundant clone one base away, this may be a read error. The chain uses TRBV5-1 and TRBJ1-5; D remains unclear. V was clipped by 0 bases and J by 6 bases, with 13 bases between them. CDR3 length: 15 residues. Germline assignment: CDR1 SGHRS and CDR2 YFSETQ. CDR3 sequence reads: CASSLVGRPGQPQHF. In DNA, the CDR3 is TGCGCCAGCAGCTTGGTTGGGAGGCCCGGTCAGCCCCAGCATTTT.

This clonotype was seen ten or more times. The V call is TRBV7-2, the J call TRBJ2-3; D is undetermined. Trimming removed 2 bases from V and 7 bases from J, with 7 bases in between. The germline CDR1 and CDR2 sequences are SGHTA and FQGNSA. CDR3 length: 12 amino acids. CDR3 sequence: CASSLSRYTQYF. The CDR3 DNA reads TGTGCCAGCAGCTTAAGTCGGTATACGCAGTATTTT.

The J gene is TRBJ2-5, the V gene TRBV19, with a weak D call TRBD1 (5 bases). The CDR3 length is 14 residues. Looked up from germline, CDR1 is LNHDA and CDR2 is SQIVND (reference sequence). Trimming pared 10 bases from V and 2 bases from J, leaving 17 bases between. In DNA, the CDR3 is TGTGCCACCTCCCCGACAGAGGTACAAGAGACCCAGTACTTC. Its translation: CATSPTEVQETQYF.

In its sample, this clonotype was seen many times. This chain links TRBV6-1 with TRBJ1-1; D not certain. V shed 7 bases and J shed 1 base, with 13 bases lying between them. Per germline, CDR1 MNHNS and CDR2 SASEGT. This CDR3 comprises 14 residues. CDR3 in DNA: TGTGCCAGCATGAGCGTGGGCAGGAACACTGAAGCTTTCTTT. It codes for CASMSVGRNTEAFF.

This clonotype was observed many times. CDR3 DNA sequence: TGTGCCAGCAGCTTAATCGGCAGGGAGGACCATGGCTACACCTTC. This codes for CASSLIGREDHGYTF. The chain is built from TRBV7-9 and TRBJ1-2, with a weak D call TRBD1 (5 bases). This CDR3 has 15 residues. From germline, CDR1 is SEHNR and CDR2 FQNEAQ (reference sequence). The V and J ends lost 2 bases and 6 bases respectively, with 16 bases between them.

In its sample, this clonotype was seen many times. V gene TRBV7-9 combines with J gene TRBJ2-1; 7 nucleotides align to TRBD2. J was trimmed by 8 bases and V by 4 bases; bases with no gene match: 14. The CDR3 has 16 residues. The V gene's germline CDR1 is SEHNR and CDR2 FQNEAQ (reference sequence). The CDR3 coding sequence is TGTGCCAGCAGCTACTCCCGTGAGGGAGGGTCAGATGAGCAGTTCTTC. It specifies CASSYSREGGSDEQFF.

This clonotype was counted ten times or more. This rearrangement joins TRBV7-2 to TRBJ2-7; 9 bases align to TRBD1. Trimming removed 5 bases from V and 4 bases from J; junction bases left unmatched: 12. Germline V gene sequence: CDR1 SGHTA, CDR2 FQGNSA. This CDR3 has 16 amino acids. CDR3 in DNA: TGTGCCAGCAGCCCTTACCGGGACAGGGTTACGTACGAGCAGTACTTC. It specifies CASSPYRDRVTYEQYF.

This clonotype has at least ten counts. The chain recombines TRBV30 with TRBJ2-3; TRBD2 aligns across 9 bases. The V gene end was trimmed by 0 bases and the J gene end by 6 bases; junction bases not matched to a gene: 7. Germline V gene lookup returns CDR1 GTSNPN and CDR2 SVGIG (reference sequence). This CDR3 spans 15 amino acids. The CDR3 loop reads CAWSVRGSGRDTQYF. DNA of the CDR3: TGTGCCTGGAGTGTAAGGGGGAGCGGGAGGGATACGCAGTATTTT.

The chain joins TRBV19 to TRBJ1-1; no firm D call. The ends were cut back, 5 bases at V and 4 bases at J, with 11 bases in the middle. Germline-derived CDR1 and CDR2 are LNHDA and SQIVND (reference sequence). The CDR3 runs 13 residues. CDR3 in amino acids: CASSPSVSTEAFF. As DNA, the CDR3 is TGTGCCAGTAGTCCAAGTGTGAGCACTGAAGCTTTCTTT.

This clonotype has a count of ten or more. This chain joins TRBV6-1 and TRBJ1-5; 8 positions match TRBD1. The V and J ends lost 6 bases and 7 bases, in that order; junction bases with no gene match: 8. Germline CDR1 MNHNS, CDR2 SASEGT. This CDR3 has 14 residues. The CDR3, as DNA: TGTGCCAGCAGGAGGACAGGGATGGACCAGCCCCAGCATTTT. Residues: CASRRTGMDQPQHF.

This clonotype turned up a few times. The genes are TRBV5-1 and TRBJ2-1; 13 positions agree with TRBD2. Germline trimming cut 4 bases from V and 10 bases from J; bases unmatched to any gene: 14. The CDR3 has 17 residues. Germline CDR1 and CDR2: SGHRS and YFSETQ. The CDR3 spells CASSESGTSGARGEQFF. The DNA for the CDR3 is TGCGCCAGCAGCGAGTCCGGGACTAGCGGGGCCCGAGGCGAGCAGTTCTTC.

This clonotype appeared many times. The chain joins TRBV5-1 to TRBJ2-1, with a weak D call TRBD2 (7 bases). V shed 4 bases and J shed 2 bases, with 10 bases lying between them. The CDR3 runs to 14 residues. The germline V gene has CDR1 SGHRS and CDR2 YFSETQ. This CDR3 reads CASSAGDTYNEQFF. CDR3 nucleotides: TGCGCCAGCAGCGCGGGGGACACCTACAATGAGCAGTTCTTC. The whole variable domain, filled in from reference TRBV5-1 and TRBJ2-1, reads KAGVTQTPRYLIKTRGQQVTLSCSPISGHRSVSWYQQTPGQGLQFLFEYFSETQRNKGNFPGRFSGRQFSNSRSEMNVSTLELGDSALYLCASSAGDTYNEQFFGPGTRLTVL.

The V and J genes are TRBV27 and TRBJ2-7, with TRBD2 matching 10 bases. Germline V gives CDR1 MNHEY, CDR2 SMNVEV (reference sequence). The V segment lost 3 bases and the J segment 2 bases; nucleotides outside the gene matches: 10. The CDR3 length is 17 residues. The CDR3 DNA is TGTGCCAGCAGTTTGACTGGAAGGGGACTAGCGACCTACGAGCAGTACTTC. Protein product: CASSLTGRGLATYEQYF.

The chain uses TRBV5-6 and TRBJ1-6; possibly TRBD1 for D (6 bases). Germline CDR1 SGHDT, CDR2 YYEEEE. The CDR3 sequence is 16 residues long. V dropped 4 bases and J dropped 6 bases, with 17 bases sitting between them. As DNA, the CDR3 is TGTGCCAGCAGCCCAATCGGACAGCGTTTTAATTCACCCCTCCACTTT. Its translation is CASSPIGQRFNSPLHF. The variable domain in full, with the rest retrieved from reference TRBV5-6 and TRBJ1-6, is DAGVTQSPTHLIKTRGQQVTLRCSPKSGHDTVSWYQQALGQGPQFIFQYYEEEERQRGNFPDRFSGHQFPNYSSELNVNALLLGDSALYLCASSPIGQRFNSPLHFGNGTRLTVT.

This clonotype was counted ten times or more. This rearrangement joins TRBV12-3 or TRBV12-4 to TRBJ2-7; 10 bases line up with TRBD2. There are 15 residues in the CDR3. J lost 4 bases, V lost 6 bases, and 9 bases had no gene match. The CDR3 here is CASRQGTSDWYEQYF. In nucleotides, the CDR3 is TGTGCCAGCAGGCAGGGGACTAGCGATTGGTACGAGCAGTACTTC.

The chain is built from TRBV25-1 and TRBJ1-1, with a tentative D call TRBD1 (6 bases). The CDR3 runs to 14 residues. Germline V CDR1 and CDR2: MGHDK, SYGVNS. V was cut by 3 bases and J by 7 bases, with 15 bases left in between. This CDR3 is CASSDTRGSDEAFF. The DNA for the CDR3 is TGTGCCAGCAGTGACACCAGGGGTTCCGATGAAGCTTTCTTT.

This clonotype was seen repeatedly, ten times or more. The chain links TRBV6-5 to TRBJ1-5; D call uncertain. V shed 0 bases and J shed 7 bases, with 7 bases lying between them. CDR1 and CDR2 (germline): MNHEY, SVGAGI. The CDR3 loop spans 13 amino acids. As DNA, the CDR3 is TGTGCCAGCAGTTACTCGAAGGAACAGCCCCAGCATTTT. Protein sequence: CASSYSKEQPQHF.

There are many counts of this clonotype. The rearrangement joins TRBV2 to TRBJ2-7; 9 nucleotides line up with TRBD1. V lost 5 bases, J lost 3 bases, and 8 bases stayed unmatched. CDR1 and CDR2 from the germline V gene are SNHLY and FYNNEI. The CDR3 is 15 residues long. For the CDR3, the DNA is TGTGCCAGCAGTCCCCTCGGGACAGGGAACTACGAGCAGTACTTC. Translation gives CASSPLGTGNYEQYF. Full variable domain (rest looked up from reference TRBV2 and TRBJ2-7): EPEVTQTPSHQVTQMGQEVILRCVPISNHLYFYWYRQILGQKVEFLVSFYNNEISEKSEIFDDQFSVERPDGSNFTLKIRSTKLEDSAMYFCASSPLGTGNYEQYFGPGTRLTVT.

As regards this clonotype: Lacking the conserved final phenylalanine or tryptophan, this CDR3 likely reflects a read error. No DNA is shown, since the ends of the CDR3 on it are uncertain; the CDR3 is the one TCRdb lists. The rearrangement uses TRBV18 and TRBJ1-3. Ends included, the CDR3 has 13 residues. CDR1 KGHSH and CDR2 LQKENI come from the germline V gene. The CDR3 reads CASSQSSGNTVYL.

This clonotype was detected ten times or more. V is TRBV6-1 and J is TRBJ1-5, with D unresolved. The germline gives CDR1 MNHNS, CDR2 SASEGT. This CDR3 region has 14 residues. The V end was cut by 6 bases, the J end by 7 bases, with 16 bases between. CDR3 in DNA: TGTGCCAGCAGACCCACTCGGGCGGGACAGCCCCAGCATTTT. It encodes CASRPTRAGQPQHF.

This chain joins TRBV7-2 and TRBJ1-1; no reliable D call. Trimming pared 7 bases from V and 4 bases from J, leaving 13 bases between. Per germline, CDR1 SGHTA and CDR2 FQGNSA. There are 13 residues in the CDR3. CDR3 amino acids: CASKVGRSTEAFF. The DNA of the CDR3 is TGTGCCAGCAAAGTCGGCAGGAGCACTGAAGCTTTCTTT.

This clonotype appeared a few times. V is TRBV4-2 and J is TRBJ1-2; TRBD1 aligns across 7 bases. Germline trimming cut 6 bases from V and 5 bases from J; bases unmatched to any gene: 9. This CDR3 is built from 14 residues. Germline values: CDR1 LGHNA, CDR2 YNFKEQ. CDR3 sequence reads: CASSYLGTEYGYTF. The CDR3 DNA sequence: TGTGCCAGCAGTTACTTGGGGACAGAGTATGGCTACACCTTC.

Regarding this clonotype: A far larger clone is one nucleotide away, so this likely arose from a read error. The chain carries TRBV27 and TRBJ2-7; 12 nucleotides agree with TRBD1. Germline CDR1 reads MNHEY; CDR2 reads SMNVEV (reference sequence). CDR3 length: 14 amino acids. V gave up 6 bases and J gave up 5 bases; unmatched junction bases: 5. CDR3 sequence reads: CASRSGTGGHEQYF. DNA of the CDR3: TGTGCCAGCAGATCCGGGACAGGGGGCCACGAGCAGTACTTC.

This clonotype was seen at least ten times. The chain recombines TRBV24-1 with TRBJ2-1; 9 bases map to TRBD2. V shed 8 bases, J shed 8 bases, and the junction held 6 bases outside the gene matches. Germline CDR1 is KGHDR and CDR2 is SFDVKD. This CDR3 is built from 13 residues. The CDR3 protein is CATKGLAIDEQFF. CDR3 DNA: TGTGCCACCAAGGGACTAGCCATCGATGAGCAGTTCTTC.

This clonotype was counted ten times or more. The rearrangement links TRBV20-1 to TRBJ1-5, with 7 bases aligning to TRBD1. Trimming at V came to 4 bases and at J to 3 bases, leaving 6 bases not matched to a gene. Germline V lookup: CDR1 DFQATT, CDR2 SNEGSKA (reference sequence). The CDR3 contains 14 residues. CDR3 sequence: CSAIPGGSNQPQHF. CDR3 in DNA: TGCAGTGCTATCCCAGGGGGTTCCAATCAGCCCCAGCATTTT.

V usage is TRBV12-3 or TRBV12-4 and J usage is TRBJ1-2, with TRBD1 matching 10 bases. CDR3 length equals 15 residues. The V and J ends lost 6 bases and 8 bases, in that order; junction bases with no gene match: 12. The CDR3 spells CASSPMRGQGHGYTF. CDR3 in DNA: TGTGCCAGCAGCCCAATGAGGGGACAGGGGCACGGCTACACCTTC.

This clonotype was counted at least ten times. The rearrangement joins TRBV20-1 to TRBJ1-5; a possible D gene is TRBD1 (6 bases). Per germline, CDR1 DFQATT and CDR2 SNEGSKA (reference sequence). The CDR3 covers 14 residues. Trimming removed 6 bases from V and 3 bases from J, with 15 bases in between. CDR3 residues: CSAHPGHYNQPQHF. CDR3 nucleotide sequence: TGCAGTGCCCACCCGGGACACTACAATCAGCCCCAGCATTTT.

The J gene is TRBJ2-1, the V gene TRBV9, with D perhaps matching TRBD2 (7 bases). Deletions cut 4 bases from V and 9 bases from J, with 23 bases between. CDR1 and CDR2 from the germline V gene are SGDLS and YYNGEE. This CDR3 region has 16 residues. Here the CDR3 reads CASSWKRGVRGGEQFF. The CDR3, as DNA: TGTGCCAGCAGCTGGAAAAGAGGGGTTAGGGGGGGTGAGCAGTTCTTC.

This clonotype was seen many times. The chain couples TRBV2 to TRBJ2-3; D may match TRBD1 or TRBD2 (5 bases each). CDR1 is SNHLY and CDR2 is FYNNEI in the germline V gene. V lost 7 bases and J lost 6, with 17 bases in between. The CDR3 consists of 14 residues. The CDR3 nucleotides are TGTGCCAGCATCGAGGGACCCGTTTCGGATACGCAGTATTTT. Translation gives CASIEGPVSDTQYF.

This clonotype was seen many times. This chain joins TRBV5-1 and TRBJ1-2; 9 bases match TRBD1. V lost 4 bases and J lost 6; bases outside the gene matches: 7. The CDR3 sequence is 14 residues long. Germline V lookup: CDR1 SGHRS, CDR2 YFSETQ. CDR3 amino acids: CASSQPGQGHGYTF. The CDR3 DNA follows: TGCGCCAGCAGCCAACCGGGACAGGGCCATGGCTACACCTTC.